These 11 T cell receptor beta chains originate from one sample sequenced in a study of relationships among human T cell subsets. CD4+CD25+ regulatory T cells came from anti-CD25 bead selection of positively selected CD4+ cells. From mRNA, alpha and beta CDR3 regions were amplified using semiquantitative ARM-PCR. Tagged nested gene-specific primers were used first, then communal superprimers amplified exponentially. MiXCR, run by TCRdb on the multiplex PCR reads, gives a single entry per CDR3 protein. The repertoire consists of more than 13,000 distinct CDR3 sequences, with over 45% occurring once and the leading ten covering roughly 1.9%. The specimen was Tregs sorted from blood. Receptors originate from a man in his forties in good health.

The V gene is TRBV5-1, the J gene TRBJ1-1; unclear D gene. Germline V gene lookup returns CDR1 SGHRS and CDR2 YFSETQ. The CDR3 extends over 14 amino acids. The V end lost 0 bases, the J end lost 2 bases, and 8 bases lay between the germline ends. The CDR3 bases are TGCGCCAGCAGCTTGGTACGAGGCAACACTGAAGCTTTCTTT. Amino acids: CASSLVRGNTEAFF.

The chain employs TRBV6-5 and TRBJ1-3, with D tentatively TRBD1 (6 bases). The CDR3 length is 14 residues. Trimming stripped 6 bases from V and 4 bases from J, with 13 bases between. From germline, CDR1 is MNHEY and CDR2 SVGAGI. The CDR3: CASRVQGGGNTIYF. The CDR3 DNA reads TGTGCCAGCAGAGTACAGGGAGGCGGAAACACCATATATTTT.

CDR3 nucleotide sequence: TGCAGTGCTGAAACTTCGACAGGGGTGAATGAGCAGTTCTTC. This gives the protein CSAETSTGVNEQFF. The chain combines TRBV20-1 with TRBJ2-1; 8 nucleotides line up with TRBD1. CDR3 size: 14 residues. CDR1 and CDR2 (germline): DFQATT, SNEGSKA (reference sequence). Trimming removed 5 bases from V and 7 bases from J; junction bases left unmatched: 10.

Notes on this clonotype: The conserved final phenylalanine or tryptophan is absent from the CDR3, which likely points to a read error. The DNA for the CDR3 is TGTGCCAGCAGGAGGGACCTTAGGGGCTACACCCTC. Its translation: CASRRDLRGYTL. The J gene is TRBJ1-2, the V gene TRBV2; tentative D call: TRBD1 (5 bases). CDR3 length: 12 residues. CDR1 and CDR2 from the germline V gene are SNHLY and FYNNEI. Trimming shortened V by 6 bases and J by 8 bases, and 13 bases separated the two germline ends.

This clonotype has only a few counts. The chain recombines TRBV7-8 with TRBJ2-3; a weak D match, TRBD2 (6 bases). The length of the CDR3 is 17 residues. The V gene's germline CDR1 is SGHVS and CDR2 FQNEAQ. The V gene lost 0 bases and the J gene lost 1 base, with 14 bases spanning the gap. CDR3 residues: CASSLAAGRLRTDTQYF. The CDR3 DNA follows: TGTGCCAGCAGCTTAGCGGCGGGGAGACTCCGCACAGATACGCAGTATTTT.

This clonotype was seen once. V is TRBV12-3 or TRBV12-4 and J is TRBJ2-1; tentative D call: TRBD2 (6 bases). The CDR3 is 13 amino acids. Trimming pared 1 base from V and 10 bases from J, leaving 11 bases between. CDR3 coding DNA: TGTGCCAGCAGTTTAGAGGAGGGAGCCGAGCAGTTCTTC. It yields the protein CASSLEEGAEQFF.

The genes are TRBV7-9 and TRBJ2-7; 9 nucleotides match TRBD1. The length of the CDR3 is 14 residues. Losses at the gene ends were 4 bases for V and 7 bases for J; bases not matched to a gene: 8. The germline V gene encodes CDR1 SEHNR and CDR2 FQNEAQ (reference sequence). CDR3: CASSSLQGAQEQYF. CDR3 sequence (DNA): TGTGCCAGCAGCTCTCTACAGGGGGCGCAAGAGCAGTACTTC. Full variable domain (outside the CDR3, taken from reference TRBV7-9 and TRBJ2-7): DTGVSQNPRHKITKRGQNVTFRCDPISEHNRLYWYRQTLGQGPEFLTYFQNEAQLEKSRLLSDRFSAERPKGSFSTLEIQRTEQGDSAMYLCASSSLQGAQEQYFGPGTRLTVT.

The genes are TRBV6-2 or TRBV6-3 and TRBJ1-4, with TRBD1 matching over 9 bases. The germline V gene has CDR1 MNHEY and CDR2 SVGEGT. The CDR3 is made up of 15 amino acids. Trimming at V came to 7 bases and at J to 0 bases, leaving 3 bases not matched to a gene. The CDR3 is CASTRQGATNEKLFF. Here the CDR3 DNA reads TGTGCCAGCACCCGACAGGGGGCAACTAATGAAAAACTGTTTTTT.

This clonotype was seen a handful of times. The rearrangement uses TRBV29-1 and TRBJ1-1; 9 nucleotides align to TRBD1. V was pared by 7 bases and J by 2 bases, with 5 bases of the junction left unmatched. This CDR3 contains 13 residues. Germline V gene sequence: CDR1 SQVTM, CDR2 ANQGSEA. The CDR3 region is CSASGQGNTEAFF. CDR3 DNA sequence: TGCAGCGCCTCGGGACAGGGTAACACTGAAGCTTTCTTT.

The chain links TRBV13 to TRBJ2-1, with 9 bases that match TRBD1. V shed 1 base and J 8 bases; nucleotides not matched to a gene: 6. Looked up from germline, CDR1 is PRHDT and CDR2 is FYEKMQ (reference sequence). CDR3 length equals 15 residues. CDR3 residues: CASSLALTGGDEQFF. The CDR3 coding sequence is TGTGCCAGCAGCTTAGCCCTAACAGGGGGCGATGAGCAGTTCTTC. Based on the CDR3 plus reference TRBV13 and TRBJ2-1, the full variable domain is AAGVIQSPRHLIKEKRETATLKCYPIPRHDTVYWYQQGPGQDPQFLISFYEKMQSDKGSIPDRFSAQQFSDYHSELNMSSLELGDSALYFCASSLALTGGDEQFFGPGTRLTVL.

V gene TRBV29-1 combines with J gene TRBJ2-1; 9 bases map to TRBD2. There are 14 residues in the CDR3. CDR1 and CDR2 from the germline V gene are SQVTM and ANQGSEA. J lost 7 bases, V lost 2 bases, and 6 bases had no gene match. The CDR3 here is CSVERDSGGNEQFF. The CDR3 DNA follows: TGCAGCGTTGAAAGGGATAGCGGGGGTAATGAGCAGTTCTTC.